A single sample gave rise to the 9 T cell receptor beta chains below, sequenced in a study of blood T cell repertoires in COVID-19. This table comes from immunoSEQ multiplex PCR, and its TCRdb copy is limited to in-frame clones, with some not included. In the table there are about 200,000 clones, approximately 90% of which are singletons. The source material was peripheral blood. These receptors were taken from a man between 60 and 75 years old with active or convalescent COVID-19.

The chain joins TRBV5-6 to TRBJ1-1; D gene unclear. Germline loops: CDR1 SGHDT, CDR2 YYEEEE. With 2 bases removed from V and 1 base from J, the gap between germline ends came to 9 bases. There are 14 residues in the CDR3. CDR3 amino acids: CASSFGRQNTEAFF. CDR3 DNA sequence: TGTGCCAGCAGCTTCGGCAGACAGAACACTGAAGCTTTCTTT.

The J gene is TRBJ2-7, the V gene TRBV5-1, with D possibly TRBD1 on 7 matching bases. The CDR3 loop spans 16 amino acids. Trimming pared 4 bases from V and 6 bases from J, leaving 23 bases between. Germline V gene lookup returns CDR1 SGHRS and CDR2 YFSETQ. The chain's CDR3 is CASSRGTDLSRGEQYF. The CDR3 coding sequence is TGCGCCAGCAGCCGGGGGACAGATCTCTCTCGAGGCGAGCAGTACTTC.

This rearrangement joins TRBV27 to TRBJ2-7; 8 bases line up with TRBD1. With V trimmed by 3 bases and J by 5 bases, 6 bases remained unmatched. There are 14 residues in the CDR3. Germline V CDR1 and CDR2: MNHEY, SMNVEV (reference sequence). This chain's CDR3 is CASSFQGAINEQYF. The CDR3 nucleotides read TGTGCCAGCAGTTTTCAGGGGGCAATAAACGAGCAGTACTTC.

The CDR3 bases are TGTGCCAGTAGTGTGACAGCGGGGGGCCCGAGAGATACGCAGTATTTT. It codes for CASSVTAGGPRDTQYF. This sequence joins TRBV19 and TRBJ2-3; TRBD2 aligns across 9 bases. V lost 5 bases and J lost 5; bases outside the gene matches: 11. Looked up from germline, CDR1 is LNHDA and CDR2 is SQIVND (reference sequence). The CDR3 covers 16 residues.

The V and J genes are TRBV9 and TRBJ1-3, with a possible D match to TRBD1 (6 bases). This CDR3 region has 17 residues. CDR1 and CDR2 from the germline V gene are SGDLS and YYNGEE. V lost 1 base and J lost 3, with 17 bases in between. In nucleotides, the CDR3 is TGTGCCAGCAGCGTACACACGGGGGGGCTAGGTGGAAACACCATATATTTT. Its translation: CASSVHTGGLGGNTIYF.

This clone showed up just once. The chain carries TRBV7-2 and TRBJ2-1, with a weak D call TRBD2 (7 bases). V shed 2 bases and J shed 6 bases, with 11 bases lying between them. The CDR3 is made up of 14 amino acids. Germline lookup yields CDR1 SGHTA and CDR2 FQGNSA. This CDR3 reads CASSLRGGRNEQFF. CDR3 DNA sequence: TGTGCCAGCAGCTTAAGGGGGGGCCGCAATGAGCAGTTCTTC.

The chain couples TRBV6-1 to TRBJ1-2; TRBD1 aligns across 7 bases. The CDR3 consists of 13 residues. V lost 1 base and J lost 8; bases outside the gene matches: 4. Germline V gene data show CDR1 as MNHNS and CDR2 as SASEGT. The DNA of the CDR3 is TGTGCCAGCAGTGAAGTAAGGGGACAGGGCTACACCTTC. Translated: CASSEVRGQGYTF.

The sample holds one count of this clone. This sequence joins TRBV6-6 and TRBJ2-7, with TRBD2 matching 9 bases. The J segment lost 2 bases and the V segment lost 6 bases, leaving 8 bases of the junction unmatched. Germline V gene data show CDR1 as MNHNY and CDR2 as SVGAGI (reference sequence). The CDR3 has 15 amino acids. The CDR3 reads CASSGSGGKTYEQYF. DNA of the CDR3: TGTGCCAGCAGCGGTAGCGGGGGAAAAACCTACGAGCAGTACTTC.

V and J are TRBV11-2 and TRBJ2-6, with D possibly matching TRBD1 (6 bases). The CDR3 extends over 17 amino acids. Per germline, CDR1 SGHAT and CDR2 FQNNGV. V was trimmed by 1 base and J by 1 base, leaving 11 bases between them. CDR3 DNA sequence: TGTGCCAGCAGCTTAGGTGGAGACAGGTCTGGGGCCAACGTCCTGACTTTC. Translated, it gives CASSLGGDRSGANVLTF.